A single sample gave rise to the 8 T cell receptor beta chains below, sequenced in a study of immune evolution from preneoplasia to lung adenocarcinoma. Generated by immunoSEQ multiplex PCR, the TCRdb table keeps only in-frame clones and is missing some. The repertoire holds some 41,000 clones, with approximately 79% as singletons. The sequenced sample was FFPE invasive lung adenocarcinoma tissue. The receptors derive from a person in their 60s with lung adenocarcinoma.

On this clone itself: A much larger clonotype is one base distant, so this may be a read error. The V and J genes are TRBV5-1 and TRBJ2-1; D unclear. Germline V gene data show CDR1 as SGHRS and CDR2 as YFSETQ. The CDR3 is 14 residues long. This chain's CDR3 is CASSLAPDGNKQFF. DNA for the CDR3: TGCGCCAGCAGCTTGGCCCCAGATGGCAATAAGCAGTTCTTC.

This chain joins TRBV5-1 and TRBJ2-7; tentative D call: TRBD2 (5 bases). V lost 0 bases and J 5 bases, leaving 12 bases between the germline ends. This CDR3 is 14 amino acids long. Germline CDR1 SGHRS, CDR2 YFSETQ. CDR3 region: CASSLAPLGNEQYF. The CDR3 DNA reads TGCGCCAGCAGCTTGGCCCCCCTCGGGAACGAGCAGTACTTC.

The chain links TRBV7-9 to TRBJ2-5; D assignment may be TRBD1 or TRBD2 (6 bases each). Germline V CDR1 and CDR2: SEHNR, FQNEAQ (reference sequence). V was clipped by 5 bases and J by 2 bases, with 12 bases between them. The CDR3 length is 14 residues. Here the CDR3 reads CASSGGTRQETQYF. CDR3 nucleotide sequence: TGTGCCAGCAGCGGCGGGACAAGACAAGAGACCCAGTACTTC.

The chain recombines TRBV5-1 with TRBJ2-2; unclear D gene. With 2 bases removed from V and 4 bases from J, the gap between germline ends came to 12 bases. Germline V lookup: CDR1 SGHRS, CDR2 YFSETQ. CDR3 length equals 15 residues. This chain's CDR3 is CASSLWLTPTGELFF. Here the CDR3 DNA reads TGCGCCAGCAGCTTATGGCTAACCCCCACCGGGGAGCTGTTTTTT.

The chain employs TRBV1 and TRBJ2-1; TRBD2, the table's D call, lacks a check against the DNA. TRBV1 is noted as a pseudogene. The CDR3 contains 16 residues. Here the CDR3 DNA reads TGCACCAGCAGCCCCGGTAGCGGGGCTCGGAACAATGAGCAGTTCTTC. This encodes CTSSPGSGARNNEQFF.

This rearrangement joins TRBV28 to TRBJ2-7; maybe TRBD1 (6 bases). V lost 5 bases to trimming and J lost 3 bases, with 14 bases between them. Germline V gives CDR1 MDHEN, CDR2 SYDVKM. CDR3 length equals 14 residues. The CDR3 sequence: CASSLQGRIYEQYF. Here the CDR3 DNA reads TGTGCCAGCAGTCTACAGGGAAGAATCTACGAGCAGTACTTC.

Regarding this clone: Other DNA variants within this sample encode the same CDR3. This chain connects TRBV7-2 to TRBJ2-7, with 8 nucleotides matching TRBD2. This CDR3 comprises 14 residues. Germline CDR1 and CDR2: SGHTA and FQGNSA. The ends lost 3 bases at V and 1 base at J; junction bases unmatched: 2. The CDR3 DNA sequence: TGTGCCAGCAGCTTGGCGGGAGGATCCTACGAGCAGTACTTC. Its protein product is CASSLAGGSYEQYF.

The gene calls are TRBV4-2 and TRBJ2-7, with D perhaps matching TRBD1 or TRBD2 (8 bases each). Per the germline V gene, CDR1 is LGHNA and CDR2 is YNFKEQ. The V end was cut by 4 bases, the J end by 3 bases, with 25 bases between. This CDR3 contains 18 residues. The CDR3: CASSRGQGSSGSDYEQYF. The CDR3 nucleotides are TGTGCCAGCAGCCGCGGACAGGGATCAAGCGGGAGTGACTACGAGCAGTACTTC.